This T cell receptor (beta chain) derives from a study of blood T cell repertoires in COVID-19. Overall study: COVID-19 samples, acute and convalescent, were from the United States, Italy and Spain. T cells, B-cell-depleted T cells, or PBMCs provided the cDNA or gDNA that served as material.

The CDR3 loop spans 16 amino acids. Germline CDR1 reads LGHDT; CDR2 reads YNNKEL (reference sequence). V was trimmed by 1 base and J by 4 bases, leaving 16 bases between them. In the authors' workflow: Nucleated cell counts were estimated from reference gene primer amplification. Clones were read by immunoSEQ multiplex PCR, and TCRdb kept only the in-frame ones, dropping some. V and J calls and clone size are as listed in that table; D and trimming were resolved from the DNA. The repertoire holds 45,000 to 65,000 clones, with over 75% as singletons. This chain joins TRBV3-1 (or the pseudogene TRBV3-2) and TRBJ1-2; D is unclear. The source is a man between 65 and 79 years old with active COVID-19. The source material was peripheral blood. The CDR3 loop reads CASSQGALSILYGYTF. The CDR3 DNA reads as TGTGCCAGCAGCCAAGGCGCCCTGTCAATACTCTATGGCTACACCTTC.